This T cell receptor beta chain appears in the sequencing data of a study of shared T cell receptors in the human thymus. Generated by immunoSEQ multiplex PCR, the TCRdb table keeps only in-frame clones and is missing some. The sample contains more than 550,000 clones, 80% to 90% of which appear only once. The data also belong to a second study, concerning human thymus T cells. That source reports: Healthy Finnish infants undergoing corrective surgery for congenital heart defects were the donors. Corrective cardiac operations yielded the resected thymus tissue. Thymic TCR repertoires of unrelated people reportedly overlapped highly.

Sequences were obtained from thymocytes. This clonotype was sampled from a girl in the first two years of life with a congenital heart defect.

CDR3 protein: CASSQDGGQPQHF. The CDR3 DNA sequence: TGTGCCAGCAGCCAAGATGGAGGGCAGCCCCAGCATTTT. The chain couples TRBV14 to TRBJ1-5; D uncertain. The germline V gene encodes CDR1 SGHDN and CDR2 FVKESK. The ends were cut back, 0 bases at V and 7 bases at J, with 7 bases in the middle. The CDR3 runs 13 residues.